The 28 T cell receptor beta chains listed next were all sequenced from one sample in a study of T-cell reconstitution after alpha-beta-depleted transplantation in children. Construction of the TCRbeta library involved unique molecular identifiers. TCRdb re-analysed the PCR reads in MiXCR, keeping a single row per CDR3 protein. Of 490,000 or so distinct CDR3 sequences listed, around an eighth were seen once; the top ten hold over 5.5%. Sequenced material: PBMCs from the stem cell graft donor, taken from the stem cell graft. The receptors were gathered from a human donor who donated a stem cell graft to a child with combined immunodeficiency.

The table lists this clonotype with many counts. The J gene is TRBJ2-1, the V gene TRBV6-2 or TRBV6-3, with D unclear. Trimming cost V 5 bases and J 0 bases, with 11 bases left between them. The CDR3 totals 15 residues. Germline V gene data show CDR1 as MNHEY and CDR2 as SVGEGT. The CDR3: CASSPRAYSYNEQFF. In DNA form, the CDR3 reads TGTGCCAGCAGTCCTCGGGCCTACTCCTACAATGAGCAGTTCTTC.

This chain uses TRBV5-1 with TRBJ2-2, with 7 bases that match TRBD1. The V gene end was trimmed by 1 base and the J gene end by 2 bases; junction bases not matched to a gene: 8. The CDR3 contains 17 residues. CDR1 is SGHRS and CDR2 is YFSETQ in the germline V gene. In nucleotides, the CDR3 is TGCGCCAGCAGCTTGCCACCCCGGACAGGAAACACCGGGGAGCTGTTTTTT. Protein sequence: CASSLPPRTGNTGELFF.

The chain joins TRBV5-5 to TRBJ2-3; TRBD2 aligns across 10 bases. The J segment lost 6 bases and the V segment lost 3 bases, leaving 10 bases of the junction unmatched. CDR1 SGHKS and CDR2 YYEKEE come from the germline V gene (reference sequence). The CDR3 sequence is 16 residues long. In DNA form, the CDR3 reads TGTGCCAGCAGCTGGACCGGGACTAGCGTTTCGGATACGCAGTATTTT. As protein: CASSWTGTSVSDTQYF.

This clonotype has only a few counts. CDR3 region: CASSFRHGRETQYF. For the CDR3, the DNA is TGTGCCAGCAGCTTTCGACATGGGCGAGAGACCCAGTACTTC. This rearrangement joins TRBV7-2 to TRBJ2-5; D unresolved. Looked up from germline, CDR1 is SGHTA and CDR2 is FQGNSA. V dropped 3 bases and J dropped 4 bases, with 12 bases sitting between them. This CDR3 contains 14 residues.

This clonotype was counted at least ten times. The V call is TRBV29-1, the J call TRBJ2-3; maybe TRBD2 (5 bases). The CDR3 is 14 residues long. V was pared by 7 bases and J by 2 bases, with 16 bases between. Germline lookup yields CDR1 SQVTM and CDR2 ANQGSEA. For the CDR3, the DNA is TGCAGCGCTACGCCCCCCGGGAACACAGATACGCAGTATTTT. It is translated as CSATPPGNTDTQYF.

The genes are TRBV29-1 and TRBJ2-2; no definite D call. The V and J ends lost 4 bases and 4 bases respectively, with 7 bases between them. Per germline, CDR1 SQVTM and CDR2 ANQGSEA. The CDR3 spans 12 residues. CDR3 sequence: CSVGRATGELFF. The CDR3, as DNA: TGCAGCGTTGGTCGCGCCACCGGGGAGCTGTTTTTT.

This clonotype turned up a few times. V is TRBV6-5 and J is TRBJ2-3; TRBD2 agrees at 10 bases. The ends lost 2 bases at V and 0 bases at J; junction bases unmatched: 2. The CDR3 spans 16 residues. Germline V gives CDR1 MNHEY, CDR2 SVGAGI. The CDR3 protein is CASSYGTSESTDTQYF. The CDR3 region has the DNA TGTGCCAGCAGTTACGGGACTAGCGAAAGCACAGATACGCAGTATTTT.

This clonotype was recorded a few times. The CDR3 spells CASSQDPRPTDTQYF. The CDR3 DNA follows: TGTGCCAGCAGCCAAGATCCGAGACCCACAGATACGCAGTATTTT. The chain joins TRBV3-1 to TRBJ2-3; D is unresolved. This CDR3 is built from 15 residues. The germline CDR1 and CDR2 sequences are LGHDT and YNNKEL (reference sequence). V was clipped by 0 bases and J by 2 bases, with 9 bases between them.

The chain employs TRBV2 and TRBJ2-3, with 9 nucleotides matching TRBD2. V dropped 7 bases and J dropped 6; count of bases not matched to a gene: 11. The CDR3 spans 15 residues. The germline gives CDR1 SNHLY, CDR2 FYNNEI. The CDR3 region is CASKVASGVTDTQYF. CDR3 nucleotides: TGTGCCAGCAAGGTGGCTAGCGGGGTAACGGATACGCAGTATTTT.

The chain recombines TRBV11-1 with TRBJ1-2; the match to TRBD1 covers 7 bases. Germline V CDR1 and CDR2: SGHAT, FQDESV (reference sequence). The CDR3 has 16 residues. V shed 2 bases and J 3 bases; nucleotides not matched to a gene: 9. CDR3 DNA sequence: TGTGCCAGCAGCTTAAAGGGGAACAGGGGATACTATGGCTACACCTTC. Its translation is CASSLKGNRGYYGYTF.

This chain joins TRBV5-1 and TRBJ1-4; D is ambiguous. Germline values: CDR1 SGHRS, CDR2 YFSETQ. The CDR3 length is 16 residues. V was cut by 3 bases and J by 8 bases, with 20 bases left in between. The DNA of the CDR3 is TGCGCCAGCAGCTACCTAACAGCTTCAAAAGCGGAAAAACTGTTTTTT. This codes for CASSYLTASKAEKLFF.

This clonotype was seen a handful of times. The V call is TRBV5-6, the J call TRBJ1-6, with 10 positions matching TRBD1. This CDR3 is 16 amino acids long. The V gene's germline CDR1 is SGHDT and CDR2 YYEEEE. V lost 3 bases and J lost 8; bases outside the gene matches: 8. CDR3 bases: TGTGCCAGCAGCTCGGGGGACAGGGGCAGATATTCACCCCTCCACTTT. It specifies CASSSGDRGRYSPLHF.

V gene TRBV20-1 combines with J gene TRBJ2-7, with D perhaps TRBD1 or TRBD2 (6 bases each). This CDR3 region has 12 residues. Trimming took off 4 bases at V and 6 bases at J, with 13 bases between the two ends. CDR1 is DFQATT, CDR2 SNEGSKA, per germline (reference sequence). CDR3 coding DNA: TGCAGTGCTAAAGGTGGAGGGGGCGAGCAGTACTTC. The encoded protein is CSAKGGGGEQYF.

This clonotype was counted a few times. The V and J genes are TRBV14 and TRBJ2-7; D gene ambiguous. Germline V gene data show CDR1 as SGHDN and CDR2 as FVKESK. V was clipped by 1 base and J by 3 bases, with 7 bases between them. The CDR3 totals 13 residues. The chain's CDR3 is CASSQGDFYEQYF. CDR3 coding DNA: TGTGCCAGCAGCCAAGGGGATTTCTACGAGCAGTACTTC.

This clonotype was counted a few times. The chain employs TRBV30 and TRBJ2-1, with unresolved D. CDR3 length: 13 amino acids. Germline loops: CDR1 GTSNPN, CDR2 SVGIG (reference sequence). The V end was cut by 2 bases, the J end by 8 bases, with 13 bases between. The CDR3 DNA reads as TGTGCCTGGAGTTCCCCCCTGGGCGATGAGCAGTTCTTC. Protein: CAWSSPLGDEQFF.

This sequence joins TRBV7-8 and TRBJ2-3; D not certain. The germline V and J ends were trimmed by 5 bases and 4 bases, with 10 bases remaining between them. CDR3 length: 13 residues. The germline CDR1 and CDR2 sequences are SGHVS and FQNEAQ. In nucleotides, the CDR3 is TGTGCCAGCAGCCCCGTAGTAGCAGATACGCAGTATTTT. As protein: CASSPVVADTQYF.

CDR3 bases: TGTGCCAGCAGCTACACCGGTGGACAAGGTCCTGGGTTCGGGAATTCACCCCTCCACTTT. As protein: CASSYTGGQGPGFGNSPLHF. The chain recombines TRBV5-6 with TRBJ1-6, with D perhaps matching TRBD1 (5 bases). Germline V CDR1 and CDR2: SGHDT, YYEEEE. This CDR3 has 20 residues. Trimming shortened V by 3 bases and J by 7 bases, and 29 bases separated the two germline ends.

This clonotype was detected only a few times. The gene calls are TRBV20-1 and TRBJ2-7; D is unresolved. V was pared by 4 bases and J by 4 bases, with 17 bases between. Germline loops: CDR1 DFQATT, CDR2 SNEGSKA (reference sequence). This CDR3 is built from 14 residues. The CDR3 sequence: CSANRPVGEYEQYF. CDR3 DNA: TGCAGTGCTAACCGGCCGGTAGGAGAATACGAGCAGTACTTC.

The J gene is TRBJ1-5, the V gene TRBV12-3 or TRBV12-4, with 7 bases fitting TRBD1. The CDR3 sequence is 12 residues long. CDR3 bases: TGTTCGACAGGGTATAGCAATCAGCCCCAGCATTTT. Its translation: CSTGYSNQPQHF.

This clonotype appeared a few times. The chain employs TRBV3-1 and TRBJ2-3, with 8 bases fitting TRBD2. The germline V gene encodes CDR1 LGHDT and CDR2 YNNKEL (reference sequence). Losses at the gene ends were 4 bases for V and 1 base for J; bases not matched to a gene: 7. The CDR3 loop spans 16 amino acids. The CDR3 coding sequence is TGTGCCAGCAGCCGAATAGAGGGACTAGGCACAGATACGCAGTATTTT. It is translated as CASSRIEGLGTDTQYF.

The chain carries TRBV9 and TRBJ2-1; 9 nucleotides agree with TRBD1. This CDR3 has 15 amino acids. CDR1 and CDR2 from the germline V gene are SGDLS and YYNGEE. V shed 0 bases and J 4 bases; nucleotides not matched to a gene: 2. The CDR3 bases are TGTGCCAGCAGCGTAGCCGGGACAGGGTACAATGAGCAGTTCTTC. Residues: CASSVAGTGYNEQFF.

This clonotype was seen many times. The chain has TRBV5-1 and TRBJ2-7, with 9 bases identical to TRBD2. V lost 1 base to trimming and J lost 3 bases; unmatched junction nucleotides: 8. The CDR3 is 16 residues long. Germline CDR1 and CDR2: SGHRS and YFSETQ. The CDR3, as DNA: TGCGCCAGCAGCTTGACGCTAGCGGGGAACCTCTACGAGCAGTACTTC. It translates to CASSLTLAGNLYEQYF.

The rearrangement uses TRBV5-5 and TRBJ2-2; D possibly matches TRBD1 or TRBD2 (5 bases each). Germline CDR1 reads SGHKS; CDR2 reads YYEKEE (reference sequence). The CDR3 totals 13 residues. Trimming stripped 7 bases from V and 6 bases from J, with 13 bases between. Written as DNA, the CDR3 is TGTGCCAGCCGGAATTTGGGGGCCGGGGAGCTGTTTTTT. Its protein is CASRNLGAGELFF.

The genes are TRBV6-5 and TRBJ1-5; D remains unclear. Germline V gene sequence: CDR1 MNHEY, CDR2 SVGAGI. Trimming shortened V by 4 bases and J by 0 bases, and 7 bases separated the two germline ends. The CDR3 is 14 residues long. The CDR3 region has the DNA TGTGCCAGCAGTTGGGGAAATAGCAATCAGCCCCAGCATTTT. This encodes CASSWGNSNQPQHF.

This CDR3 reads CASTLTGTGTGELFF. The DNA for the CDR3 is TGTGCCAGCACCTTGACCGGGACAGGGACCGGGGAGCTGTTTTTT. The rearrangement uses TRBV12-3 or TRBV12-4 and TRBJ2-2; 9 bases are a match to TRBD1. With 7 bases clipped from V and 5 bases from J, the junction kept 8 bases outside the gene matches. The CDR3 has 15 amino acids.

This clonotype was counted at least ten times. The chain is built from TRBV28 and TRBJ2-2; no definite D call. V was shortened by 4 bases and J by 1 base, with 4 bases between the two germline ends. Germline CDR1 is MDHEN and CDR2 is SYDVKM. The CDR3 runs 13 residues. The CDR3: CASSSLNTGELFF. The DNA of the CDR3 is TGTGCCAGCAGTTCTCTGAACACCGGGGAGCTGTTTTTT. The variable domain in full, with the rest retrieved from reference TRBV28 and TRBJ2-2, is DVKVTQSSRYLVKRTGEKVFLECVQDMDHENMFWYRQDPGLGLRLIYFSYDVKMKEKGDIPEGYSVSREKKERFSLILESASTNQTSMYLCASSSLNTGELFFGEGSRLTVL.

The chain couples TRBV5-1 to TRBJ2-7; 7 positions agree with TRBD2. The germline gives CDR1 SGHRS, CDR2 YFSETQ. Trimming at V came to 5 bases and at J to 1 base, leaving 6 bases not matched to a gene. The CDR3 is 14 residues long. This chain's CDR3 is CASRLGGGSYEQYF. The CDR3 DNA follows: TGCGCCAGCAGACTAGGCGGGGGTTCCTACGAGCAGTACTTC.

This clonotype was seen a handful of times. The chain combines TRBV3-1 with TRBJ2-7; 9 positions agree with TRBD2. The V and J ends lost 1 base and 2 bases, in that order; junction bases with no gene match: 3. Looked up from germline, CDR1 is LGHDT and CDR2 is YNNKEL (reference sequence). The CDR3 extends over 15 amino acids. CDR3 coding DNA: TGTGCCAGCAGCCAAGCTAGCGGGGAGGCCTACGAGCAGTACTTC. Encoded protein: CASSQASGEAYEQYF.